This is a list of T cell receptor beta chains from one sample in a study of cytomegalovirus exposure and HLA in healthy donors. Profiled with immunoSEQ multiplex PCR; TCRdb holds only in-frame clones, not every one. The profile shows some 65,000 clones, approximately 94% of them singletons. The source material was PBMCs. These receptors were taken from a man aged 18 to 29 in good health and CMV-seropositive. The CDR3 runs from the conserved cysteine through the conserved F or W. A D gene is named only where the DNA matches it firmly. Some rows mark clone size as missing; the rest say once, few, many or name a class of expanded clone.

V gene	D gene	clone size	J gene	CDR3 DNA	CDR3 protein
TRBV7-9	.	.	TRBJ2-3	TGTGCCAGCAGCTTGGGCTCTAGCACAGATACGCAGTATTTT	CASSLGSSTDTQYF
TRBV2	.	.	TRBJ1-5	TGTGCCAGCAGTGAGGGGGGTCATCAGCCCCAGCATTTT	CASSEGGHQPQHF
TRBV5-4	.	.	TRBJ2-6	TGTGCCAGCAGCTTGGGGAGGGGCCGGTCTGGGGCCAACGTCCTGACTTTC	CASSLGRGRSGANVLTF
TRBV2	TRBD1	.	TRBJ2-7	TGTGCCAGCAGGAGGGACAGGGTCTACGAGCAGTACTTC	CASRRDRVYEQYF
TRBV6-4	TRBD2	.	TRBJ2-3	TGTGCCAGCAGTGGCGGGGGGGCAACAGATACGCAGTATTTT	CASSGGGATDTQYF
TRBV7-2	.	.	TRBJ2-2	TGTGCCAGCAGCCTTAATTGGGGGCCCGGGGAGCTGTTTTTT	CASSLNWGPGELFF
TRBV4-3	TRBD2	.	TRBJ2-1	TGCGCCAGCAGCCAAGATCGCGGGACTAGCGCTAATGAGCAGTTCTTC	CASSQDRGTSANEQFF
TRBV4-3	.	.	TRBJ2-7	TGCGCCAGCAGCCAAGATACGGACAGCTCCTACGAGCAGTACTTC	CASSQDTDSSYEQYF
TRBV5-1	TRBD2	.	TRBJ2-7	TGCGCCAGCAGTTCCAGCGGGAGCATCTACGAGCAGTACTTC	CASSSSGSIYEQYF
TRBV27	TRBD1	.	TRBJ1-6	TGTGCCAGCAGCAAGAGACAGGGGACCTCCTATAATTCACCCCTCCACTTT	CASSKRQGTSYNSPLHF
TRBV9	.	.	TRBJ2-5	TGTGCCAGCAGCGTAGGTTCCCTCCCTAAAGAGACCCAGTACTTC	CASSVGSLPKETQYF
TRBV7-6	.	.	TRBJ2-6	TGTGCCAGCAGCCCCCTGGGCTTCTCTGGGGCCAACGTCCTGACTTTC	CASSPLGFSGANVLTF
TRBV28	TRBD2	once	TRBJ2-7	TGTGCCAGCATTCGTAGCGGGAGCTACGAGCAGTACTTC	CASIRSGSYEQYF
TRBV2	.	.	TRBJ2-7	TGTGCCAGCAGTGAATTCACTACGACCTACGAGCAGTACTTC	CASSEFTTTYEQYF
TRBV5-1	.	.	TRBJ2-7	TGCGCCAGCAGCTTTGAGGAGGGCTACGAGCAGTACTTC	CASSFEEGYEQYF
TRBV27	TRBD1	.	TRBJ1-2	TGTGCCAGCAGACACGGGACAGCTTATGGCTACACCTTC	CASRHGTAYGYTF
TRBV5-4	.	.	TRBJ1-4	TGTGCCAGCAGCGCGGGCGGTAAGGAAAAACTGTTTTTT	CASSAGGKEKLFF